This T cell receptor (beta chain) was sequenced for a study of blood T cell repertoires in COVID-19. At the level of the study: Researchers got acute and convalescent COVID-19 samples from the United States, Italy and Spain. The analysed material was cDNA or gDNA that came from T cells, B-cell-depleted T cells, or PBMCs.

Original methodology: Amplification of reference gene primers provided the estimated nucleated cell counts. The data were produced by immunoSEQ multiplex PCR, yet TCRdb's version contains in-frame clones alone and is incomplete. D and trimming come from the DNA, and the V and J calls and clone size come from that table. Of about 150,000 clones listed, roughly 80% are singletons. CDR1 is SGHNT, CDR2 YENEEA, per germline. Trimming cost V 0 bases and J 3 bases, with 9 bases left between them. CDR3 length: 14 amino acids. The sequenced material came from peripheral blood. The chain joins TRBV11-3 to TRBJ2-7; tentatively, D is TRBD2 (5 bases). The sequence was collected from a man between 60 and 75 years old with acute or convalescent COVID-19. In DNA, the CDR3 is TGTGCCAGCAGCTTAGATCACCGGGACTACGAGCAGTACTTC. Translating gives CASSLDHRDYEQYF.